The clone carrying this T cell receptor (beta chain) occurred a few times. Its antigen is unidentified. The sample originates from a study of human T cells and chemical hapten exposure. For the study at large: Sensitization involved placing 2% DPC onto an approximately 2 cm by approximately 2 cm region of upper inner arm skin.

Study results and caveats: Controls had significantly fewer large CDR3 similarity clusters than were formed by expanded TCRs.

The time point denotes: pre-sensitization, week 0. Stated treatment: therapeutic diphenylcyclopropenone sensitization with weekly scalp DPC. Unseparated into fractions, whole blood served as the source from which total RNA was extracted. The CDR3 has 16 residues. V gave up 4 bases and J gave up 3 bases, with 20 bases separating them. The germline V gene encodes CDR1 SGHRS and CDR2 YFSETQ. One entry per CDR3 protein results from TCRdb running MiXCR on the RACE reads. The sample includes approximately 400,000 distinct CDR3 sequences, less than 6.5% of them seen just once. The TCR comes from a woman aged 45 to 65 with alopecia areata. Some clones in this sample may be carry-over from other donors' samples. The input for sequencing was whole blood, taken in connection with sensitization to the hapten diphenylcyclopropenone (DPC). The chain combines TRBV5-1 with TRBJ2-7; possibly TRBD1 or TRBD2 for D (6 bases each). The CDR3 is CASSLGGAAGDYEQYF. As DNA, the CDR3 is TGCGCCAGCAGCCTCGGAGGGGCGGCAGGGGACTACGAGCAGTACTTC.